Sequencing of this TCR beta chain was carried out in a study of blood T cell repertoires in COVID-19. About the study: In each case, the material was cDNA or gDNA derived from T cells, B-cell-depleted T cells, or PBMCs.

Germline-derived CDR1 and CDR2 are SGHRS and YFSETQ. Trimming pared 4 bases from V and 1 base from J, leaving 13 bases between. The CDR3 covers 15 residues. Those who participated ranged in age from about 18 to 95 years and resided in 20 to 30 US areas. Generated by immunoSEQ multiplex PCR, the TCRdb table keeps only in-frame clones and is missing some. The sample lists some 170,000 clones, more than 65% seen once, with roughly 15% in the top ten. Sequencing used PBMCs or T cells enriched from blood (not recorded which). The source of this sequence is a man between 50 and 59 years old who had recovered from COVID-19. The V gene is TRBV5-1, the J gene TRBJ2-3, with D possibly matching TRBD1 (6 bases). The CDR3 spells CASSSRDTRTDTQYF. Here the CDR3 DNA reads TGCGCCAGCAGCAGCCGGGACACCCGCACAGATACGCAGTATTTT.